A selection of T cell receptor beta chains follows, all from one sample in a study of chemoradiotherapy in HPV16-positive cancers. This table comes from immunoSEQ multiplex PCR, and its TCRdb copy is limited to in-frame clones, with some not included. The sample carries around 14,000 clones, 60% to 85% recorded once. Collection took place from a patient who underwent chemoradiotherapy. Source of these receptors: a human donor with HPV-associated anogenital cancer. The CDR3 runs from the conserved cysteine through the conserved F or W. The order of the fields is CDR3 length, D gene, J gene, V gene, clone size, CDR3 protein, CDR3 DNA. A D gene is named only where the DNA matches it firmly. Some rows mark clone size as missing; the rest say once, few, many or name a class of expanded clone.

length: 13
D: TRBD1
J: TRBJ1-2
V: TRBV7-2
size: NA
CDR3: CASSQWTGGGYTF
DNA: TGTGCCAGCAGCCAGTGGACAGGGGGCGGCTACACCTTC

length: 13
D: NA
J: TRBJ1-1
V: TRBV19
size: NA
CDR3: CASSPRRNTEAFF
DNA: TGTGCCAGTAGCCCTCGACGGAACACTGAAGCTTTCTTT

length: 13
D: NA
J: TRBJ1-2
V: TRBV5-1
size: NA
CDR3: CASSSDLAYGYTF
DNA: TGCGCCAGCAGTTCGGATCTCGCTTATGGCTACACCTTC

length: 16
D: TRBD1
J: TRBJ1-1
V: TRBV12-5
size: NA
CDR3: CASGLVLGQTNTEAFF
DNA: TGTGCTAGTGGTTTGGTCTTGGGACAGACCAACACTGAAGCTTTCTTT

length: 13
D: NA
J: TRBJ1-1
V: TRBV25-1
size: NA
CDR3: CASSWGKGTEAFF
DNA: TGTGCCAGCAGTTGGGGGAAAGGCACTGAAGCTTTCTTT

length: 14
D: NA
J: TRBJ2-5
V: TRBV4-1
size: NA
CDR3: CASSQEGVAETQYF
DNA: TGCGCCAGCAGCCAAGAAGGGGTCGCAGAGACCCAGTACTTC

length: 15
D: TRBD2
J: TRBJ2-5
V: TRBV5-4
size: few
CDR3: CASSSRLAGQETQYF
DNA: TGTGCCAGCAGCTCGAGACTAGCGGGGCAAGAGACCCAGTACTTC

length: 15
D: NA
J: TRBJ1-3
V: TRBV18
size: NA
CDR3: CASSPSESSGNTIYF
DNA: TGTGCCAGCTCACCATCTGAGAGCTCTGGAAACACCATATATTTT

length: 13
D: TRBD1
J: TRBJ2-7
V: TRBV7-3
size: few
CDR3: CASSLRDRDEQYF
DNA: TGTGCCAGCAGCTTAAGGGACAGGGACGAGCAGTACTTC

length: 11
D: NA
J: TRBJ2-3
V: TRBV13
size: few
CDR3: CASSLADTQYF
DNA: TGTGCCAGCAGCTTAGCCGATACGCAGTATTTT

length: 14
D: NA
J: TRBJ1-5
V: TRBV9
size: few
CDR3: CASSRTYSNQPQHF
DNA: TGTGCCAGCAGCAGGACTTATAGCAATCAGCCCCAGCATTTT

length: 13
D: TRBD2
J: TRBJ2-5
V: TRBV9
size: NA
CDR3: CASSVGGGETQYF
DNA: TGTGCCAGCAGCGTCGGCGGGGGAGAGACCCAGTACTTC

length: 16
D: NA
J: TRBJ2-7
V: TRBV7-8
size: NA
CDR3: CASSPGTGKRIYEQYF
DNA: TGTGCCAGCAGCCCTGGGACGGGGAAAAGGATCTACGAGCAGTACTTC

length: 15
D: TRBD1
J: TRBJ2-4
V: TRBV28
size: few
CDR3: CASKGQLGTKNIQYF
DNA: TGTGCCAGTAAGGGACAGCTGGGGACCAAAAACATTCAGTACTTC

length: 14
D: NA
J: TRBJ1-4
V: TRBV5-1
size: NA
CDR3: CASSPGRGYEKLFF
DNA: TGCGCCAGCAGCCCGGGTAGGGGCTATGAAAAACTGTTTTTT

length: 12
D: NA
J: TRBJ2-7
V: TRBV10-3
size: few
CDR3: CAISGEGYEQYF
DNA: TGTGCCATCAGTGGGGAAGGGTACGAGCAGTACTTC

length: 16
D: NA
J: TRBJ1-5
V: TRBV6-5
size: few
CDR3: CASSYSGWGNNQPQHF
DNA: TGTGCCAGCAGTTACTCAGGATGGGGAAACAATCAGCCCCAGCATTTT

length: 13
D: NA
J: TRBJ1-6
V: TRBV18
size: few
CDR3: CASSPPVNSPLHF
DNA: TGTGCCAGCTCACCACCGGTTAATTCACCCCTCCACTTT

length: 13
D: TRBD2
J: TRBJ2-3
V: TRBV9
size: NA
CDR3: CASSGTNTDTQYF
DNA: TGTGCCAGCAGTGGGACTAACACAGATACGCAGTATTTT

length: 14
D: NA
J: TRBJ2-3
V: TRBV15
size: NA
CDR3: CATSSRGPTDTQYF
DNA: TGTGCCACCAGCAGTCGGGGCCCCACAGATACGCAGTATTTT

length: 13
D: NA
J: TRBJ1-2
V: TRBV2
size: NA
CDR3: CASRLPAYYGYTF
DNA: TGTGCCAGCAGGCTTCCGGCGTACTATGGCTACACCTTC

length: 11
D: NA
J: TRBJ1-1
V: TRBV20-1
size: NA
CDR3: CSAPTNTEAFF
DNA: TGCAGTGCTCCCACGAACACTGAAGCTTTCTTT

length: 12
D: NA
J: TRBJ1-6
V: TRBV6-1
size: NA
CDR3: CASSEVGSPLHF
DNA: TGTGCCAGCAGTGAAGTAGGGTCACCCCTCCACTTT

length: 11
D: NA
J: TRBJ1-1
V: TRBV25-1
size: NA
CDR3: CASIFLGEAFF
DNA: TGTGCCAGCATCTTCTTGGGGGAAGCTTTCTTT

length: 17
D: NA
J: TRBJ1-3
V: TRBV2
size: once
CDR3: CASRATGASDSGNTIYF
DNA: TGTGCCAGCAGGGCAACCGGGGCCTCTGACTCTGGAAACACCATATATTTT

length: 11
D: NA
J: TRBJ1-5
V: TRBV14
size: NA
CDR3: CASTINQPQHF
DNA: TGTGCCAGCACCATCAATCAGCCCCAGCATTTT

length: 14
D: NA
J: TRBJ2-2
V: TRBV14
size: once
CDR3: CASSPDTYTGELFF
DNA: TGTGCCAGCAGCCCAGACACCTACACCGGGGAGCTGTTTTTT

length: 15
D: NA
J: TRBJ1-6
V: TRBV11-2
size: few
CDR3: CASSLASGGDSPLHF
DNA: TGTGCCAGCAGCTTAGCTTCAGGAGGCGATTCACCCCTCCACTTT

length: 13
D: TRBD1
J: TRBJ2-7
V: TRBV2
size: few
CDR3: CASIRQGGEEQYF
DNA: TGTGCCAGCATTCGACAGGGGGGGGAGGAGCAGTACTTC

length: 13
D: NA
J: TRBJ2-7
V: TRBV7-9
size: NA
CDR3: CASSLAVGLEQYF
DNA: TGTGCCAGCAGCTTAGCAGTCGGGTTGGAGCAGTACTTC

length: 14
D: NA
J: TRBJ1-1
V: TRBV7-9
size: NA
CDR3: CASSFLTANTEAFF
DNA: TGTGCCAGCAGCTTTTTGACGGCGAACACTGAAGCTTTCTTT

length: 13
D: TRBD1
J: TRBJ1-1
V: TRBV19
size: once
CDR3: CASGQAMNTEAFF
DNA: TGTGCCAGTGGACAGGCCATGAACACTGAAGCTTTCTTT

length: 13
D: NA
J: TRBJ2-1
V: TRBV9
size: NA
CDR3: CASSVSGNNEQFF
DNA: TGTGCCAGCAGCGTCAGCGGTAACAATGAGCAGTTCTTC

length: 15
D: NA
J: TRBJ2-1
V: TRBV4-3
size: large
CDR3: CASSHLGDTNNEQFF
DNA: TGCGCCAGCAGCCACTTAGGGGACACAAACAATGAGCAGTTCTTC

length: 14
D: NA
J: TRBJ1-1
V: TRBV27
size: NA
CDR3: CASSLQGMNTEAFF
DNA: TGTGCCAGCAGTTTACAGGGTATGAACACTGAAGCTTTCTTT

length: 15
D: NA
J: TRBJ1-2
V: TRBV5-1
size: NA
CDR3: CASSLWAGQSLGYTF
DNA: TGCGCCAGCAGCTTGTGGGCCGGACAGAGTCTTGGCTACACCTTC

length: 16
D: NA
J: TRBJ1-5
V: TRBV4-2
size: NA
CDR3: CASSQDTTYSNQPQHF
DNA: TGTGCCAGCAGCCAAGACACGACCTATAGCAATCAGCCCCAGCATTTT

length: 15
D: NA
J: TRBJ2-7
V: TRBV2
size: NA
CDR3: CASRLHTTSSYEQYF
DNA: TGTGCCAGCAGGTTACATACGACTAGCTCCTACGAGCAGTACTTC

length: 14
D: TRBD1
J: TRBJ1-2
V: TRBV5-6
size: NA
CDR3: CASSLEQGNYGYTF
DNA: TGTGCCAGCAGCTTAGAACAGGGGAACTATGGCTACACCTTC

length: 13
D: NA
J: TRBJ2-7
V: TRBV7-9
size: NA
CDR3: CASSLGGGYEQYF
DNA: TGTGCCAGCAGCTTAGGAGGAGGCTACGAGCAGTACTTC

length: 14
D: TRBD2
J: TRBJ2-7
V: TRBV27
size: once
CDR3: CASRTSGGTYEQYF
DNA: TGTGCCAGCAGGACTAGCGGGGGAACCTACGAGCAGTACTTC

length: 15
D: TRBD1
J: TRBJ1-2
V: TRBV5-1
size: NA
CDR3: CASSILPGQGNGYTF
DNA: TGCGCCAGCAGCATTCTCCCGGGACAGGGAAATGGCTACACCTTC

length: 14
D: NA
J: TRBJ1-5
V: TRBV5-8
size: NA
CDR3: CASSLAGFGQPQHF
DNA: TGTGCCAGCAGCTTGGCGGGTTTTGGACAGCCCCAGCATTTT

length: 15
D: TRBD1
J: TRBJ1-5
V: TRBV19
size: NA
CDR3: CASSIGQGYNQPQHF
DNA: TGTGCCAGTAGTATAGGACAGGGTTACAATCAGCCCCAGCATTTT

length: 12
D: NA
J: TRBJ1-5
V: TRBV5-6
size: NA
CDR3: CASSLRNQPQHF
DNA: TGTGCCAGCAGCTTGCGCAATCAGCCCCAGCATTTT

length: 14
D: NA
J: TRBJ1-6
V: TRBV30
size: few
CDR3: CAWTKSSYNSPLHF
DNA: TGTGCCTGGACCAAGAGCTCCTATAATTCACCCCTCCACTTT

length: 13
D: NA
J: TRBJ1-2
V: TRBV11-1
size: NA
CDR3: CASSNRDDYGYTF
DNA: TGTGCCAGCAGCAACAGGGACGACTATGGCTACACCTTC

length: 14
D: NA
J: TRBJ1-1
V: TRBV19
size: NA
CDR3: CASSMGGAWTEAFF
DNA: TGTGCCAGTAGTATGGGGGGGGCATGGACTGAAGCTTTCTTT

length: 13
D: NA
J: TRBJ1-6
V: TRBV5-4
size: NA
CDR3: CASSTQNNSPLHF
DNA: TGTGCCAGCAGTACACAGAACAATTCACCCCTCCACTTT

length: 13
D: NA
J: TRBJ1-5
V: TRBV5-1
size: NA
CDR3: CASSSGVEQPQHF
DNA: TGCGCCAGCAGCTCAGGGGTTGAGCAGCCCCAGCATTTT

length: 15
D: TRBD1
J: TRBJ2-5
V: TRBV6-1
size: NA
CDR3: CARGAGTGEGETQYF
DNA: TGTGCCAGAGGGGCCGGGACAGGGGAAGGGGAGACCCAGTACTTC

length: 15
D: TRBD1
J: TRBJ1-2
V: TRBV5-4
size: NA
CDR3: CASSFGQGGIYGYTF
DNA: TGTGCCAGCAGCTTTGGACAGGGGGGAATCTATGGCTACACCTTC

length: 15
D: TRBD1
J: TRBJ2-1
V: TRBV5-1
size: NA
CDR3: CASSTQTGGFNEQFF
DNA: TGCGCCAGCAGCACTCAGACAGGGGGGTTCAATGAGCAGTTCTTC